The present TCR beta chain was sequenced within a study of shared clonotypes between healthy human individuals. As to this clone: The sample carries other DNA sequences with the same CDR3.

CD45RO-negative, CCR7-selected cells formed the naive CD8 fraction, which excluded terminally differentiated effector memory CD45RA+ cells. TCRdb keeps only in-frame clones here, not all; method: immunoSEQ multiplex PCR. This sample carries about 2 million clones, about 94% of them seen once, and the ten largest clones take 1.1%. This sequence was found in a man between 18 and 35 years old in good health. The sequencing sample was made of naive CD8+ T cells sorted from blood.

The CDR3 DNA sequence: TGTGCCAGCAGCTTGGGACTAGCGGGAGGCACAGATACGCAGTATTTT. Amino acid sequence: CASSLGLAGGTDTQYF. The chain carries TRBV7-9 and TRBJ2-3; 14 bases map to TRBD2. The CDR3 loop spans 16 amino acids. The ends lost 3 bases at V and 1 base at J; junction bases unmatched: 0. CDR1 is SEHNR, CDR2 FQNEAQ, per germline (reference sequence).